The 25 T cell receptor beta chains presented below share a single source sample, sequenced in a study of blood T cell repertoires in COVID-19. Clones were sequenced by immunoSEQ multiplex PCR, and TCRdb holds only the in-frame ones, with some missing. The sample lists some 200,000 clones; under 90% were seen once. What was sequenced was peripheral blood. These receptors all stem from a man younger than 40 with active or convalescent COVID-19.

A single count supports this clone. The chain couples TRBV28 to TRBJ2-1; 7 positions agree with TRBD2. The CDR3 consists of 14 residues. Trimming took 5 bases from V and 6 from J; bases not matched to a gene: 7. The germline V gene has CDR1 MDHEN and CDR2 SYDVKM. CDR3 in DNA: TGTGCCAGCAGTCCCTCCGGGAGGTCCAATGAGCAGTTCTTC. This codes for CASSPSGRSNEQFF.

This chain connects TRBV24-1 to TRBJ2-1; the D gene is possibly TRBD2 (7 bases). Deletions cut 3 bases from V and 7 bases from J, with 18 bases between. Germline CDR1 is KGHDR and CDR2 is SFDVKD. The CDR3 extends over 16 amino acids. Here the CDR3 DNA reads TGTGCCACCAGTGATATCGTCCGGGGAGGGGGGAATGAGCAGTTCTTC. Residues: CATSDIVRGGGNEQFF.

The chain employs TRBV7-9 and TRBJ1-6, with 9 nucleotides matching TRBD1. CDR1 is SEHNR and CDR2 is FQNEAQ in the germline V gene (reference sequence). This CDR3 region has 13 residues. After removal of 5 bases from V and 7 bases from J, the junction contained 0 bases not matched to a gene. DNA for the CDR3: TGTGCCAGCAGCGGACAGGGGAATTCACCCCTCCACTTT. Translating it yields CASSGQGNSPLHF.

This clone appeared once. V gene TRBV5-5 combines with J gene TRBJ2-7, with a tentative D call TRBD2 (5 bases). With 3 bases removed from V and 1 base from J, the gap between germline ends came to 14 bases. Germline CDR1 reads SGHKS; CDR2 reads YYEKEE (reference sequence). This CDR3 contains 15 residues. The DNA for the CDR3 is TGTGCCAGCAGCTCCGCCGGGGTTCGATCCTACGAGCAGTACTTC. This gives the protein CASSSAGVRSYEQYF.

V usage is TRBV3-1 (or the pseudogene TRBV3-2) and J usage is TRBJ1-1; tentatively, D is TRBD1 (5 bases). There are 16 residues in the CDR3. Germline V lookup: CDR1 LGHDT, CDR2 YNNKEL (reference sequence). V lost 7 bases and J lost 2, with 20 bases in between. This chain's CDR3 is CASTVGIQATNTEAFF. CDR3 nucleotides: TGTGCCAGCACCGTGGGTATACAGGCGACTAACACTGAAGCTTTCTTT.

This chain uses TRBV29-1 with TRBJ2-1, with 8 nucleotides matching TRBD1. V lost 7 bases and J lost 0; bases outside the gene matches: 8. CDR1 is SQVTM, CDR2 ANQGSEA, per germline. CDR3 length equals 15 residues. The CDR3 spells CSAQGALLSYNEQFF. The CDR3 DNA reads TGCAGCGCTCAGGGGGCCCTCCTCTCCTACAATGAGCAGTTCTTC.

The chain combines TRBV7-2 with TRBJ2-2; D gene uncertain. CDR3 length: 14 residues. V shed 3 bases and J shed 1 base, with 6 bases lying between them. Per germline, CDR1 SGHTA and CDR2 FQGNSA. DNA for the CDR3: TGTGCCAGCAGCTTTTATATGAACACCGGGGAGCTGTTTTTT. Translated: CASSFYMNTGELFF.

The CDR3 DNA reads as TGTGCCAGCAGCGTCCTTAGCGGGGGTTCTTACAATGAGCAGTTCTTC. It translates to CASSVLSGGSYNEQFF. The chain couples TRBV7-6 to TRBJ2-1; 9 positions match TRBD2. CDR1 is SGHVS and CDR2 is FNYEAQ in the germline V gene. J lost 4 bases, V lost 5 bases, and 9 bases had no gene match. The CDR3 is 16 residues long.

J is TRBJ1-2 and V is TRBV2, with D unresolved. The ends were cut back, 6 bases at V and 8 bases at J, with 13 bases in the middle. The CDR3 length is 12 residues. In germline, CDR1 is SNHLY, CDR2 FYNNEI. CDR3 sequence reads: CASSSGPGGYTF. CDR3 sequence (DNA): TGTGCCAGCAGCTCTGGACCGGGGGGCTACACCTTC.

The V gene is TRBV4-1, the J gene TRBJ1-2; a weak D match, TRBD1 (6 bases). The CDR3 loop spans 15 amino acids. Germline assignment: CDR1 MGHRA and CDR2 YSYEKL. Between the trimmed V and J ends, which lost 0 bases and 8 bases, there was a span of 16 bases. Here the CDR3 DNA reads TGCGCCAGCAGCCAAGATCTCGGGGGGGCGTCGGGCTACACCTTC. This gives the protein CASSQDLGGASGYTF.

J is TRBJ1-1 and V is TRBV29-1; 9 bases align to TRBD1. The ends lost 6 bases at V and 3 bases at J; junction bases unmatched: 5. In germline, CDR1 is SQVTM, CDR2 ANQGSEA. The CDR3 length is 13 residues. The CDR3 reads CSVWTGEDTEAFF. The CDR3 bases are TGCAGCGTGTGGACAGGGGAGGACACTGAAGCTTTCTTT.

The CDR3 sequence is CASLQGIGDQPQHF. The CDR3 DNA is TGTGCCAGCCTTCAAGGCATAGGGGATCAGCCCCAGCATTTT. The chain recombines TRBV28 with TRBJ1-5, with D possibly being TRBD1 (5 bases). The CDR3 has 14 amino acids. V was cut by 8 bases and J by 5 bases, with 16 bases left in between. Germline CDR1 reads MDHEN; CDR2 reads SYDVKM.

Notes on this clone: An end of the junction does not agree with germline; a read error may underlie this. The CDR3 sequence is CASSTPLGQGAGELFF. CDR3 bases: TGTGCTAGCAGCACGCCCCTGGGACAGGGGGCCGGGGAGCTGTTTTTT. This chain uses TRBV7-7 with TRBJ2-2; 11 nucleotides match TRBD1. Germline values: CDR1 SSHAT, CDR2 FNYEAQ (reference sequence). The CDR3 contains 16 residues.

The chain uses TRBV4-1 and TRBJ1-1, with D tentatively TRBD1 (5 bases). The CDR3 is 14 residues long. V was cut by 4 bases and J by 3 bases, with 12 bases left in between. Germline CDR1 is MGHRA and CDR2 is YSYEKL. The CDR3, as DNA: TGCGCCAGCAGCCCCCTAGCGGGGGACACTGAAGCTTTCTTT. Translated: CASSPLAGDTEAFF.

This chain joins TRBV2 and TRBJ2-7; possible D gene TRBD1, 7 bases. The CDR3 sequence is 12 residues long. V was trimmed by 8 bases and J by 6 bases, leaving 14 bases between them. Per germline, CDR1 SNHLY and CDR2 FYNNEI. CDR3 sequence reads: CASGGTVAEQYF. The CDR3 DNA is TGTGCCAGCGGCGGGACAGTTGCCGAGCAGTACTTC.

CDR3 loop: CASSRQGLDTQYF. The DNA of the CDR3 is TGTGCCAGCAGTCGCCAGGGGTTGGATACGCAGTATTTT. The chain combines TRBV6-5 with TRBJ2-3, with a weak D call TRBD1 (6 bases). The CDR3 consists of 13 residues. V was cut by 5 bases and J by 6 bases, with 12 bases left in between. Germline V gene lookup returns CDR1 MNHEY and CDR2 SVGAGI.

The J gene is TRBJ2-3, the V gene TRBV2, with 7 bases lining up with TRBD1. J was trimmed by 3 bases and V by 4 bases; bases with no gene match: 7. This CDR3 comprises 15 residues. Germline CDR1 SNHLY, CDR2 FYNNEI. The CDR3 coding sequence is TGTGCCAGCAGTGTGGGACAGTGGAGGACAGATACGCAGTATTTT. This gives the protein CASSVGQWRTDTQYF.

V and J are TRBV6-2 or TRBV6-3 and TRBJ1-5; 8 bases are shared with TRBD1. This CDR3 has 21 residues. Losses at the gene ends were 4 bases for V and 0 bases for J; bases not matched to a gene: 20. The V gene's germline CDR1 is MNHEY and CDR2 SVGEGT. The CDR3 DNA follows: TGTGCCAGCAGTTTTGCCCCGCGGACAGGACAGGGAACGGTTAGCAATCAGCCCCAGCATTTT. Translating gives CASSFAPRTGQGTVSNQPQHF.

At least ten counts were recorded for this clone. V usage is TRBV19 and J usage is TRBJ1-6; D perhaps matches TRBD1 (6 bases). There are 14 residues in the CDR3. The V and J ends lost 4 bases and 4 bases respectively, with 8 bases between them. Germline V CDR1 and CDR2: LNHDA, SQIVND (reference sequence). Written as DNA, the CDR3 is TGTGCCAGTAGTAACAGGGATTATAATTCACCCCTCCACTTT. Amino acid sequence: CASSNRDYNSPLHF.

This chain links TRBV6-1 with TRBJ1-5; perhaps TRBD1 as D (6 bases). V was trimmed by 2 bases and J by 4 bases, leaving 9 bases between them. This CDR3 comprises 14 residues. The V gene's germline CDR1 is MNHNS and CDR2 SASEGT. The CDR3 region is CASSETGTNQPQHF. CDR3 DNA sequence: TGTGCCAGCAGTGAAACCGGGACAAATCAGCCCCAGCATTTT.

The chain is built from TRBV19 and TRBJ1-2; 10 nucleotides align to TRBD1. The V gene's germline CDR1 is LNHDA and CDR2 SQIVND (reference sequence). Unmatched junction bases numbered 15, after V lost 7 bases and J lost 4 bases. This CDR3 is 17 amino acids long. CDR3 sequence: CASTPGDRGVRSYGYTF. The CDR3 nucleotides read TGTGCCAGTACCCCCGGGGACAGGGGTGTAAGGTCCTATGGCTACACCTTC. The full variable domain, rest sourced from reference TRBV19 and TRBJ1-2, is DGGITQSPKYLFRKEGQNVTLSCEQNLNHDAMYWYRQDPGQGLRLIYYSQIVNDFQKGDIAEGYSVSREKKESFPLTVTSAQKNPTAFYLCASTPGDRGVRSYGYTFGSGTRLTVV.

V is TRBV5-6 and J is TRBJ2-6; 8 bases are a match to TRBD2. The CDR3 length is 16 residues. V lost 1 base and J lost 6; bases outside the gene matches: 6. CDR1 and CDR2 from the germline V gene are SGHDT and YYEEEE. The DNA for the CDR3 is TGTGCCAGCAGCTTGCCCCGGGGGGGAAAGGCCAACGTCCTGACTTTC. This codes for CASSLPRGGKANVLTF.

This chain connects TRBV2 to TRBJ2-5; D possibly corresponds to TRBD1 (5 bases). Per the germline V gene, CDR1 is SNHLY and CDR2 is FYNNEI. V was trimmed by 7 bases and J by 3 bases, leaving 9 bases between them. The CDR3 extends over 12 amino acids. The CDR3 region is CASTETEETQYF. DNA of the CDR3: TGTGCCAGCACGGAGACAGAAGAGACCCAGTACTTC.

V usage is TRBV27 and J usage is TRBJ2-1; D remains ambiguous. The CDR3 is 13 residues long. Germline values: CDR1 MNHEY, CDR2 SMNVEV (reference sequence). Trimming took off 5 bases at V and 3 bases at J, with 8 bases between the two ends. The CDR3 region is CASSLTFYNEQFF. The CDR3 DNA is TGTGCCAGCAGTCTGACTTTCTACAATGAGCAGTTCTTC.

The chain employs TRBV4-1 and TRBJ2-7; D possibly corresponds to TRBD2 (5 bases). Germline lookup yields CDR1 MGHRA and CDR2 YSYEKL. This CDR3 has 14 amino acids. V lost 0 bases and J 1 base, leaving 7 bases between the germline ends. The CDR3 DNA reads TGCGCCAGCAGCCAAGATGGCGGGTCCTACGAGCAGTACTTC. This sequence encodes CASSQDGGSYEQYF.